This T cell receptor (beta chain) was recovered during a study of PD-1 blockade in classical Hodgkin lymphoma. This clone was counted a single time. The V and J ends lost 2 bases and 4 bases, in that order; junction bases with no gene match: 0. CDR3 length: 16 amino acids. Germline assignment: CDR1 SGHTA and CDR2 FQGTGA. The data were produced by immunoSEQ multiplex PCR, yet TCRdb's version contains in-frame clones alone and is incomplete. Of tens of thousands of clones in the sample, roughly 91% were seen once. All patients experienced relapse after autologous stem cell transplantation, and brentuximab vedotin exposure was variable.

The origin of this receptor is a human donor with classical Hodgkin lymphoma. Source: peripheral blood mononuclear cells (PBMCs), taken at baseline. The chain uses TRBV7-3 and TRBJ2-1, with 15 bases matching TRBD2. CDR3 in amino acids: CASSLGLAGGYNEQFF. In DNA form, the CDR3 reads TGTGCCAGCAGCTTAGGACTAGCGGGAGGGTACAATGAGCAGTTCTTC.